This T cell receptor beta chain was sequenced during a study of T cell responses to AZD1222 COVID-19 vaccine. Sequencing was performed with immunoSEQ multiplex PCR; in TCRdb, only in-frame clones are kept and a portion is missing. The sample holds 100,000 or so clones, about 89% seen once. The CDR3 runs to 14 residues. Trimming stripped 2 bases from V and 7 bases from J, with 15 bases between. Germline V gene data show CDR1 as MGHRA and CDR2 as YSYEKL. The chain joins TRBV4-1 to TRBJ2-7; D is perhaps TRBD1 (6 bases). The source material was peripheral blood, sampled on day 0 of AZD1222 vaccination. The origin of this receptor is an adult in good health. CDR3: CASSQTISQGEQYF. The CDR3 DNA reads as TGCGCCAGCAGCCAAACAATTAGCCAGGGGGAGCAGTACTTC.